The rows below give T cell receptor beta chains drawn from one sample of a study of blood T cells in healthy people across ages. MiXCR, run by TCRdb on the 5' RACE reads, gives a single entry per CDR3 protein. The sample contains about 930,000 distinct CDR3 sequences, roughly 29% of which appear only once. These data were also filed under a second study, of T cells of mothers and their children.

The sequenced sample was blood. These receptor sequences come from a woman between 35 and 50 years old in good health. Each CDR3 is given with its conserved first and last residue. The D gene is left open where the match is weak. Some rows have no size entry. The others give once, few or many, or a class for an expanded clone.

j_call	v_call	d_call	clone_size	cdr3_nt	cdr3_aa
TRBJ2-1	TRBV11-2	-	few	TGTGCCAGCAGCTCGATCCAGCGACTGGATGAGCAGTTCTTC	CASSSIQRLDEQFF
TRBJ2-6	TRBV24-1	-	few	TGTGCCACCAGTGACACCCGGGCTGGAGGGGCCAACGTCCTGACTTTC	CATSDTRAGGANVLTF
TRBJ2-7	TRBV7-9	-	few	TGTGCCAGCAGCTCGACCTACAGGTCCTGGGAGCAGTACTTC	CASSSTYRSWEQYF
TRBJ1-2	TRBV28	TRBD1	few	TGTGCCAGCAGTTTGGACTGGGCCGGGACAGGATATGGCTACACCTTC	CASSLDWAGTGYGYTF
TRBJ1-5	TRBV7-2	-	-	TGTGCCAGCAGCTTAGCGCATTCACGGGGATATCAGCCCCAGCATTTT	CASSLAHSRGYQPQHF
TRBJ1-2	TRBV12-3/TRBV12-4	-	-	TGTGCCAGCAGTGCACCCGGGGAGGGCTACACCTTC	CASSAPGEGYTF
TRBJ1-2	TRBV9	-	many	TGTGCCAGCAGCGTAGAAGGGACACCCCTGAACTATGGCTACACCTTC	CASSVEGTPLNYGYTF
TRBJ2-1	TRBV20-1	-	-	TGCAGTGCTAGGCTGCAGAGCTCCTACAATGAGCAGTTCTTC	CSARLQSSYNEQFF
TRBJ1-2	TRBV6-2/TRBV6-3	TRBD1	-	TGTGCCAGCAGCCAACGGACAGGGGGCGCGTATGGCTACACCTTC	CASSQRTGGAYGYTF
TRBJ2-1	TRBV10-3	TRBD2	many	TGTGCCCGATCAGGGGCTAGCGGGATATCCTACAATGAGCAGTTCTTC	CARSGASGISYNEQFF
TRBJ2-1	TRBV29-1	-	many	TGCAGCGTTCACCTCCACAATGAGCAGTTCTTC	CSVHLHNEQFF
TRBJ2-3	TRBV6-1	TRBD1	few	TGTGCCAGCAGTGAACTGTGGACAGGGGCCATCACAGATACGCAGTATTTT	CASSELWTGAITDTQYF
TRBJ2-3	TRBV9	TRBD2	few	TGTGCCAGCAGCGGTACTAGCGGGGGGACCTACGGCACAGATACGCAGTATTTT	CASSGTSGGTYGTDTQYF
TRBJ2-3	TRBV20-1	-	-	TGCAGTGCCCCACTGCGGAGGGGCACAGATACGCAGTATTTT	CSAPLRRGTDTQYF
TRBJ2-3	TRBV12-3/TRBV12-4	-	-	TGTGCCAGCAGTAGCAAAGTACCAGATACGCAGTATTTT	CASSSKVPDTQYF
TRBJ2-7	TRBV20-1	-	many	TGCAGTGCTAGAGATAAGTGGATCTCCTACGAGCAGTACTTC	CSARDKWISYEQYF
TRBJ1-6	TRBV12-3/TRBV12-4	-	-	TGTGCCAGCAGTTTTAAGGGCGTCGATAATTCACCCCTCCACTTT	CASSFKGVDNSPLHF
TRBJ1-1	TRBV29-1	-	-	TGCAGCGTCAAAACGGGGGGGACTGAAGCTTTCTTT	CSVKTGGTEAFF
TRBJ2-7	TRBV9	-	many	TGTGCCAGCAGCGCCGGAGGCCTAAGCTCCTACGAGCAGTACTTC	CASSAGGLSSYEQYF
TRBJ2-7	TRBV7-2	TRBD2	many	TGTGCCAGCAGAAATTATAGCGGGGGGGCCTATCACGAGCAGTACTTC	CASRNYSGGAYHEQYF
TRBJ1-6	TRBV5-1	-	-	TGCGCCAGCAGCCTTCAACGCCAGAGCTCCTATAATTCACCCCTCCACTTT	CASSLQRQSSYNSPLHF
TRBJ2-7	TRBV6-2/TRBV6-3	TRBD2	few	TGTGCCAGCACTCCTAGCGGGGGGGCTTTCTACGAGCAGTACTTC	CASTPSGGAFYEQYF
TRBJ2-7	TRBV20-1	-	once	TGCAGTGCTAGAGATACGGGGACGGGGGATTACGAGCAGTACTTC	CSARDTGTGDYEQYF
TRBJ2-7	TRBV15	-	-	TGTGCCACCAGCAGAGGGAGGTTAGCGAGGGGAACTCACAGCTCCTACGAGCAGTACTTC	CATSRGRLARGTHSSYEQYF
TRBJ2-2	TRBV7-2	TRBD2	-	TGTGCCAGCAGCTTAAAAGTCACTAGCGCGAACACCGGGGAGCTGTTTTTT	CASSLKVTSANTGELFF
TRBJ1-3	TRBV25-1	-	few	TGTGCCAGCAGCTCAGGAACTTACTCTGGAAACACCATATATTTT	CASSSGTYSGNTIYF
TRBJ2-1	TRBV6-1	-	many	TGTGCCAGCAGTGGCCGCCGGGGGCTCTACAATGAGCAGTTCTTC	CASSGRRGLYNEQFF
TRBJ2-7	TRBV6-5	TRBD2	many	TGTGCCAGCAGTCCCGGACTAGCGGAGTACGAGCAGTACTTC	CASSPGLAEYEQYF
TRBJ1-6	TRBV6-5	TRBD1	-	TGTGCCAGCAAGACGGGACAGGGTCGGGGGCCCCTCCACTTT	CASKTGQGRGPLHF
TRBJ2-5	TRBV12-3/TRBV12-4	-	many	TGTGCCAGCAGTTTAAGGGGGGCCCAAGAGACCCAGTACTTC	CASSLRGAQETQYF
TRBJ2-3	TRBV29-1	TRBD2	-	TGCAGCGTTGCCCGGGGGGGCGGGGGACGTACAGATACGCAGTATTTT	CSVARGGGGRTDTQYF
TRBJ1-2	TRBV5-1	TRBD1	-	TGCGCCAGCAGCTGGGCCCCGGGACAGGACTATGGCTACACCTTC	CASSWAPGQDYGYTF
TRBJ2-5	TRBV20-1	TRBD2	many	TGCAGTGCTAGAAAAGCGGGGGGGTCCCCAGAGACCCAGTACTTC	CSARKAGGSPETQYF
TRBJ1-4	TRBV28	TRBD1	-	TGTGCCAGCAGCGCACCGGGACAGGGTGACGAAAAACTGTTTTTT	CASSAPGQGDEKLFF
TRBJ2-1	TRBV12-3/TRBV12-4	-	-	TGTGCCAGCAGCCATACGGGGTACAATGAGCAGTTCTTC	CASSHTGYNEQFF
TRBJ1-1	TRBV28	-	few	TGTGCCAGCAGTACCGATGAGGTGTGGACTGAAGCTTTCTTT	CASSTDEVWTEAFF
TRBJ2-2	TRBV28	TRBD1	few	TGTGCCAGCAGTCGGACAGGTGGGAACACCGGGGAGCTGTTTTTT	CASSRTGGNTGELFF
TRBJ2-5	TRBV29-1	-	many	TGCAGCGTTATACCAACAAGCTCTCCGGAGACCCAGTACTTC	CSVIPTSSPETQYF
TRBJ2-7	TRBV5-1	-	-	TGCGCCAGCAGCACCGAGGGGGACACGACCTACGAGCAGTACTTC	CASSTEGDTTYEQYF
TRBJ1-5	TRBV4-1	-	few	TGCGCCAGCAGCCAACTGGTCTCCACTAATCAGTCCCAGCATTTT	CASSQLVSTNQSQHF
TRBJ2-7	TRBV7-2	TRBD2	few	TGTGCCAGCAGCTTAGCGGGAGCGGGGGGCTACGAGCAGTACTTC	CASSLAGAGGYEQYF
TRBJ1-6	TRBV12-3/TRBV12-4	-	few	TGTGCCAGCAGTTTAGTGGGGACCGCTCCCGATAATTCACCCCTCCACTTT	CASSLVGTAPDNSPLHF
TRBJ2-2	TRBV9	TRBD2	-	TGTGCCAGCAGCGTAGGTGTACAGCGGGGGGCGAACACCGGGGAGCGGTTTTTT	CASSVGVQRGANTGERFF
TRBJ1-2	TRBV12-3/TRBV12-4	-	many	TGTGCCAGCAGTTTTTTAAGGCTAGCTAACTATGGCTACACCTTC	CASSFLRLANYGYTF
TRBJ1-4	TRBV30	-	-	TGTGTCTGGAGTGGGGTGCACGGTGAAAAACTGTTTTTT	CVWSGVHGEKLFF
TRBJ1-5	TRBV28	-	few	TGTGCCATCCGGGGGCAGGGGAATCAGCCCCAGCATTTT	CAIRGQGNQPQHF
TRBJ2-7	TRBV29-1	TRBD2	-	TGCAGCACCCGGGGGGTTAACTACGAGCAGTACTTC	CSTRGVNYEQYF
TRBJ2-1	TRBV2	TRBD1	-	TGTGCCAGCAGTGAACAAGGACAGGGGGCTGATGAGCAGTTCTTC	CASSEQGQGADEQFF
TRBJ2-5	TRBV5-1	-	few	TGCGCCAGCAACTACCTCGGGACACAGTACCAAGAGACCCAGTACTTC	CASNYLGTQYQETQYF
TRBJ2-7	TRBV28	TRBD2	few	TGTGCCACCTTACTAGCGGGAGCCTACGAGCAGTACTTC	CATLLAGAYEQYF
TRBJ2-3	TRBV2	TRBD1	once	TGTGCCAGCAGTGAAGCGGTTTCGTTCGGGGGACAGGGGGCAGATACGCAGTATTTT	CASSEAVSFGGQGADTQYF
TRBJ2-1	TRBV5-8	-	many	TGTGCCAGCAGCTTGAGGCCGAACTACAATGAGCAGTTCTTC	CASSLRPNYNEQFF
TRBJ2-7	TRBV4-2	-	many	TGTGCCAGCAGCCTAGAAGGAACTCCTGGAGCCTACGAGCAGTACTTC	CASSLEGTPGAYEQYF
TRBJ2-1	TRBV7-3	TRBD1	many	TGTGCCAGCAGCTCTGACGGGACAGGGTCCTACAATGAGCAGTTCTTC	CASSSDGTGSYNEQFF
TRBJ2-1	TRBV6-1	TRBD2	many	TGTGCCAGCAAGCTGGCTAGCGGATCATACAATGAGCAGTTCTTC	CASKLASGSYNEQFF
TRBJ2-2	TRBV28	-	-	TGTGCCAGCAGTTTATTCACCGGGGAGCTGTTTTTT	CASSLFTGELFF
TRBJ2-6	TRBV7-3	-	few	TGTGCCAGCAGCTTATTCCAAAGCTTTGGGGCCAACGTCCTGACTTTC	CASSLFQSFGANVLTF
TRBJ2-5	TRBV20-1	TRBD1	-	TGCAGTGCTGGGAACTCAGGGGGCAGAGAGACCCAGTACTTC	CSAGNSGGRETQYF
TRBJ2-5	TRBV10-3	-	-	TGTGCCGTCAGGGTTGGGGGGCCGGAGGAGACCCAGTACTTC	CAVRVGGPEETQYF
TRBJ1-2	TRBV7-8	TRBD1	-	TGTGCCAGCAGCACCCGGGACAGGGACGTCGGCTACACCTTC	CASSTRDRDVGYTF